This T cell receptor beta chain was sequenced during a study of blood T cell repertoires in COVID-19. Source study methods: Reference gene primers were amplified, and this amplification served to estimate nucleated cell counts. Assay: immunoSEQ multiplex PCR; the TCRdb copy retains only in-frame clones and omits some. V, J and clone size derive from that table, while D and trimming were established from the DNA sequence. Of fewer than 600,000 clones detected, 89% appear once; the ten largest clones hold roughly 0.92%. The trim removed 2 bases at V and 2 bases at J, leaving 4 bases unmatched. CDR3 size: 15 residues.

This clonotype was obtained from a man between 18 and 35 years old with COVID-19, enrolled during active disease. The chain joins TRBV5-3 to TRBJ1-5; the match to TRBD1 covers 7 bases. TRBV5-3 is sorted into the ORF group, with uncertain function. Source material: peripheral blood. CDR3 DNA: TGTGCCAGAAGCTTAGAGGGGGCCGGCAATCAGCCCCAGCATTTT. It encodes CARSLEGAGNQPQHF.